Listed below are T cell receptor beta chains from one sample, sequenced in a study of somatic mutations in cytotoxic T cells in rheumatoid arthritis. The protocol was immunoSEQ multiplex PCR, while the TCRdb copy is restricted to in-frame clones and leaves out a portion. The sample holds roughly 20,000 clones; almost 85% are singletons and the top ten take about 10%. The sample taken for sequencing was CD8+ T cells sorted from blood. The receptors come from an adult with rheumatoid arthritis. Both conserved end residues are part of each CDR3. Fields, in order: J gene, D gene, V gene, clone size, CDR3 DNA, CDR3 protein. The D gene is left open where the match is weak. A row's size may be missing; if present it is once, few, many or a size class.

TRBJ2-7 TRBD2 TRBV7-8 . TGTGCCAGCAGCCCCGGACTAGCGGGAGGGCCAGGGTACGAGCAGTACTTC CASSPGLAGGPGYEQYF
TRBJ2-2 TRBD1 TRBV5-1 . TGCGCCAGCAGCCGGGACAGGAACACCGGGGAGCTGTTTTTT CASSRDRNTGELFF
TRBJ2-7 TRBD1 TRBV28 . TGTGCCAGCAGCTCTCCGGGACAGGGTTCCGAGCAGTACTTC CASSSPGQGSEQYF
TRBJ2-1 TRBD2 TRBV7-6 . TGTGCCAGCAGCTCTACTAGCGGGAGTTTCGATGAGCAGTTCTTC CASSSTSGSFDEQFF
TRBJ2-7 TRBD2 TRBV12-5 . TGTGCTAGTGGTGCCCGAGCGGGAGTCGGCTACGAGCAGTACTTC CASGARAGVGYEQYF
TRBJ1-6 . TRBV10-3 . TGTGCCATCCGGGGCGGGGACCCATCACCCCTCCACTTT CAIRGGDPSPLHF
TRBJ2-7 . TRBV4-2 . TGTGCCAGCAGCGGGAGTGGGGGGCCCACTTCAACCTACGAGCAGTACTTC CASSGSGGPTSTYEQYF
TRBJ1-2 . TRBV27 . TGTGCCAGCAGTTTATTGGGGGGATTTGATGGCTACACCTTC CASSLLGGFDGYTF
TRBJ2-1 . TRBV4-3 . TGCGCCAGCAGCCAAGATCTCGGGAGCTCCTACAATGAGCAGTTCTTC CASSQDLGSSYNEQFF
TRBJ2-6 TRBD2 TRBV5-6 . TGTGCCAGCAGACGCGGGGGCTCTGGGGCCAACGTCCTGACTTTC CASRRGGSGANVLTF
TRBJ1-3 . TRBV9 . TGTGCCAGCAGCCCAGGGGCGTACTCTGGAAACACCATATATTTT CASSPGAYSGNTIYF
TRBJ2-3 TRBD2 TRBV28 . TGTGCCAGCAGTTTTGGGGGGGTCACAGATACGCAGTATTTT CASSFGGVTDTQYF
TRBJ2-7 . TRBV5-1 . TGCGCCAGCAGCTTGGCCGGGAGTTGGGACGAGCAGTACTTC CASSLAGSWDEQYF
TRBJ1-6 . TRBV2 . TGTGCCAGCGGACGGGGGGGGAGCGGGCCTTCACCCCTCCACTTT CASGRGGSGPSPLHF
TRBJ1-4 TRBD1 TRBV7-8 . TGTGCCAGCAGCTTAGCATGGACAGGGAATGAAAAACTGTTTTTT CASSLAWTGNEKLFF
TRBJ2-7 . TRBV27 . TGTGCCAGCAGGAGAGGGGGTATCGTCTACGAGCAGTACTTC CASRRGGIVYEQYF
TRBJ2-2 . TRBV6-4 once TGTGCCAGCAGTGAGAATGCGGGGAACACCGGGGAGCTGTTTTTT CASSENAGNTGELFF
TRBJ1-1 . TRBV5-4 . TGTGCCAGCAGCTTGGCAACTGAAGCTTTCTTT CASSLATEAFF
TRBJ2-7 TRBD2 TRBV4-2 once TGTGCCAGCAGCCAAGTCCCCCTAGCGGGATCTTACGAGCAGTACTTC CASSQVPLAGSYEQYF
TRBJ1-2 . TRBV5-6 . TGTGCCAGCAGCTTCGGGGGGACCTACACCTTC CASSFGGTYTF
TRBJ2-7 . TRBV4-1 . TGCGCCAGCAGCCAAGATCGCGGGGTTAGATCCGAGCAGTACTTC CASSQDRGVRSEQYF
TRBJ1-1 . TRBV11-3 . TGTGCCAGCAGCTCGGGCTTCACTGAAGCTTTCTTT CASSSGFTEAFF
TRBJ2-5 . TRBV7-9 once TGTGCCAGCAGCTTAGTCCTAGCGAGAGAGACCCAGTACTTC CASSLVLARETQYF
TRBJ2-3 . TRBV7-9 . TGTGCCAGCAGCTCCAACCCTAGCACAGATACGCAGTATTTT CASSSNPSTDTQYF
TRBJ1-2 . TRBV7-9 . TGTGCCAGCAGCCCCCACGGGCTACCCTCCTATGGCTACACCTTC CASSPHGLPSYGYTF
TRBJ2-1 . TRBV5-1 . TGCGCCAGCAGCTTTATCGGGGGTGATGAGCAGTTCTTC CASSFIGGDEQFF
TRBJ1-2 TRBD1 TRBV10-3 . TGTGCCATCAGTGAGGGTGGAGGGGGCGAAGACTATGGCTACACCTTC CAISEGGGGEDYGYTF
TRBJ2-1 . TRBV27 . TGTGCCAGCAGTTTCCTCCGGTCCTACAATGAGCAGTTCTTC CASSFLRSYNEQFF
TRBJ2-1 TRBD2 TRBV2 . TGTGCCAGCAGCCCACCTGCGGGGGGGCCGAATGAGCAGTTCTTC CASSPPAGGPNEQFF
TRBJ1-4 TRBD1 TRBV28 once TGTGCCAGCAGTTTATCACAGGGGGTCCTTGAAAAACTGTTTTTT CASSLSQGVLEKLFF
TRBJ2-7 . TRBV2 . TGTGCCAGCAGTGATAAGGGATACTCAAGAGGGTACGAGCAGTACTTC CASSDKGYSRGYEQYF
TRBJ2-3 . TRBV7-3 . TGTGCCAGCAGCCCACACGGCTGGACATTAACTAGCACAGATACGCAGTATTTT CASSPHGWTLTSTDTQYF
TRBJ2-1 . TRBV6-1 . TGTGCCAGCAGTGAACTCGGGGGAGTCGACAATGAGCAGTTCTTC CASSELGGVDNEQFF
TRBJ1-5 TRBD1 TRBV11-2 . TGTGCCAGCAGCTTACTCACCGGACAGGGTCTCGATCAGCCCCAGCATTTT CASSLLTGQGLDQPQHF
TRBJ1-2 . TRBV6-1 . TGTGCCAGCAGGGGGAAAAGGAGCATGCCCTATGGCTACACCTTC CASRGKRSMPYGYTF
TRBJ1-2 . TRBV7-2 . TGTGCCAGCAGCTTTCCGCCGGTTTCTAACTATGGCTACACCTTC CASSFPPVSNYGYTF
TRBJ2-3 TRBD2 TRBV5-4 . TGTGCCAGCAGGCCGACTAGCGGGGGGGTGGATACGCAGTATTTT CASRPTSGGVDTQYF
TRBJ2-7 . TRBV14 . TGTGCCAGCAGCCATCTCAGCGGTGGAATCTCCTACGAGCAGTACTTC CASSHLSGGISYEQYF
TRBJ2-1 TRBD2 TRBV29-1 once TGCAGCGTTGCGGCTAGCGGGAGCTCCTACAATGAGCAGTTCTTC CSVAASGSSYNEQFF
TRBJ1-4 . TRBV11-2 . TGTGCCAGCAGCGCTCACGGAGATAATGAAAAACTGTTTTTT CASSAHGDNEKLFF
TRBJ2-7 . TRBV19 few TGTGCCAGTAGTACTCGAAGTAGTCCCCATCATCAGTACTTC CASSTRSSPHHQYF
TRBJ2-5 . TRBV5-5 . TGTGCCAGCAGCTTCTCGGGGACGGTTTACCAAGAGACCCAGTACTTC CASSFSGTVYQETQYF
TRBJ1-3 . TRBV30 . TGTGCCTGGAGTGTAAACGTTCAGCTCTCTGGAAACACCATATATTTT CAWSVNVQLSGNTIYF